The clone carrying this T cell receptor beta chain occurred many times. The data belong to a study of early T cells in non-severe SARS-CoV-2 infection. For the study at large: Sequenced material consisted of bulk RNA (from unsorted whole blood), and chains were unpaired.

Individually, cDNA molecules had unique molecular identifiers attached to them. Each CDR3 protein gets one entry after TCRdb re-called the 5' RACE reads with MiXCR. The sample includes under 85,000 distinct CDR3 sequences, approximately 12% seen only once; the top ten take less than 7%. This TCR was sampled from an adult who was a healthcare worker with PCR-confirmed SARS-CoV-2 infection or an uninfected control (not recorded which). What was sequenced was whole blood.

CDR3 bases: TGTGCCAGCAGCGTAGTAGCGGGGAGTACCGGGGAGCTGTTTTTT. This encodes CASSVVAGSTGELFF. The gene calls are TRBV9 and TRBJ2-2, with TRBD2 identical over 8 bases. This CDR3 contains 15 residues. Germline lookup yields CDR1 SGDLS and CDR2 YYNGEE. V was clipped by 0 bases and J by 5 bases; unmatched bases: 3.